This TCR delta chain was observed in a study of gamma-delta chains in newborns, infants, children. Study at large: Microbial exposure reportedly drives polyclonal innate γδ T cell expansion after birth.

This clone came up a few times. It may be a read error: a sequence one base away is much more abundant. The V gene's germline CDR1 is GEAIGNYY and CDR2 EKD. CDR3 length equals 21 residues. TCRdb made new clone calls on the reads using CATT. Among approximately 7,100 delta-chain clones, 2% to 2.5% were seen once, and the ten largest hold approximately 10%. The sample consisted of blood. V is TRDV2 and J is TRDJ3; 13 nucleotides align to TRDD3. The clonotype comes from a child who was a newborn, infant or young child, either healthy, febrile or measles-vaccinated (not recorded which). The CDR3 here is CACDTFPTGGYDSWDTRRMFF. The CDR3 bases are TGTGCCTGTGACACATTCCCAACTGGGGGATACGACTCCTGGGACACCCGACGGATGTTTTTC.